Below, 18 T cell receptor beta chains from the same sample are listed, as sequenced in a study of CD8 T cells in ankylosing spondylitis. TCRdb ran MiXCR on the 5' RACE reads and lists one entry per CDR3 protein. The sample carries roughly 470,000 distinct CDR3 sequences, about 24% recorded once. Study-wide results and limits: Seemingly distinctive of ankylosing spondylitis blood was a TCR beta motif formed by eight highly homologous variants.

Their antigens remain unidentified. The specimen was blood, either unsorted or a sorted T cell fraction (not recorded which). The receptors were sampled from a male donor with ankylosing spondylitis.

This clonotype came up a few times. J is TRBJ2-4 and V is TRBV7-2, with 10 bases that match TRBD2. This CDR3 region has 16 residues. The J segment lost 1 base and the V segment lost 2 bases, leaving 2 bases of the junction unmatched. The germline gives CDR1 SGHTA, CDR2 FQGNSA. The CDR3 DNA is TGTGCCAGCAGCTTACTAGCGGGAGTTGCCAAAAACATTCAGTACTTC. Amino acid sequence: CASSLLAGVAKNIQYF. The full variable domain, rest sourced from reference TRBV7-2 and TRBJ2-4, is GAGVSQSPSNKVTEKGKDVELRCDPISGHTALYWYRQSLGQGLEFLIYFQGNSAPDKSGLPSDRFSAERTGGSVSTLTIQRTQQEDSAVYLCASSLLAGVAKNIQYFGAGTRLSVL.

This clonotype showed up just a few times. V and J are TRBV2 and TRBJ2-5; TRBD2 agrees at 8 bases. Germline loops: CDR1 SNHLY, CDR2 FYNNEI. The V gene end was trimmed by 7 bases and the J gene end by 2 bases; junction bases not matched to a gene: 12. The length of the CDR3 is 16 residues. CDR3 loop: CASTRRGSGIQETQYF. CDR3 sequence (DNA): TGTGCCAGCACCCGAAGGGGTAGCGGGATACAAGAGACCCAGTACTTC.

The chain joins TRBV29-1 to TRBJ2-1, with TRBD2 matching over 11 bases. Germline V lookup: CDR1 SQVTM, CDR2 ANQGSEA. The CDR3 runs to 13 residues. The V and J ends lost 7 bases and 6 bases, in that order; junction bases with no gene match: 5. As DNA, the CDR3 is TGCAGCGGAACTAGCGGGAGTGCCAATGAGCAGTTCTTC. Translation gives CSGTSGSANEQFF.

The chain is built from TRBV10-3 and TRBJ2-7; 8 bases match TRBD2. V gave up 0 bases and J gave up 5 bases; unmatched junction bases: 12. This CDR3 is built from 17 residues. Germline CDR1 reads ENHRY; CDR2 reads SYGVKD. The CDR3 protein is CAISESMPGSGSHEQYV. The CDR3 DNA reads as TGTGCCATCAGTGAGTCCATGCCCGGGAGCGGGAGCCACGAGCAGTACGTC.

This clonotype was recorded a few times. The chain joins TRBV3-1 to TRBJ1-2; the D is unclear. Germline assignment: CDR1 LGHDT and CDR2 YNNKEL (reference sequence). With 4 bases removed from V and 0 bases from J, the gap between germline ends came to 12 bases. The CDR3 runs to 15 residues. CDR3 protein: CASSPGELSNYGYTF. The CDR3 DNA follows: TGTGCCAGCAGCCCCGGGGAATTGTCTAACTATGGCTACACCTTC.

The chain joins TRBV2 to TRBJ1-1; D uncertain. Germline lookup yields CDR1 SNHLY and CDR2 FYNNEI. The CDR3 consists of 13 residues. Trimming removed 6 bases from V and 5 bases from J, with 13 bases in between. In DNA form, the CDR3 reads TGTGCCAGCAGGAGGACTGCGGGGACTGAAGCTTTCTTT. It is translated as CASRRTAGTEAFF.

The chain joins TRBV7-9 to TRBJ2-3; D is possibly TRBD1 or TRBD2 (5 bases each). This CDR3 has 15 amino acids. The germline gives CDR1 SEHNR, CDR2 FQNEAQ (reference sequence). The ends were cut back, 3 bases at V and 1 base at J, with 11 bases in the middle. The CDR3 here is CASSFPGRGTDTQYF. The CDR3 coding sequence is TGTGCCAGCAGCTTCCCGGGGCGCGGCACAGATACGCAGTATTTT.

This clonotype was seen only a few times. The chain joins TRBV3-1 to TRBJ2-1; TRBD1 agrees at 7 bases. The CDR3 loop spans 14 amino acids. J was trimmed by 10 bases and V by 4 bases; bases with no gene match: 10. Germline CDR1 is LGHDT and CDR2 is YNNKEL (reference sequence). For the CDR3, the DNA is TGTGCCAGCAGCCCCCGAGATTTAGGGGGCGAGCAGTTCTTC. Protein: CASSPRDLGGEQFF.

This clonotype occurred a few times. This CDR3 is CASSFQRRYEQYF. The CDR3 region has the DNA TGTGCCAGCAGTTTTCAGCGACGTTACGAGCAGTACTTC. The chain links TRBV27 to TRBJ2-7; D is unclear. Trimming shortened V by 3 bases and J by 4 bases, and 10 bases separated the two germline ends. Germline V lookup: CDR1 MNHEY, CDR2 SMNVEV (reference sequence). This CDR3 comprises 13 residues.

The chain recombines TRBV3-1 with TRBJ1-2; TRBD1 might be the D (5 bases). CDR3 length: 14 amino acids. Germline loops: CDR1 LGHDT, CDR2 YNNKEL (reference sequence). V lost 4 bases and J lost 4, with 13 bases in between. The CDR3: CASSLSDTSYGYTF. The CDR3 coding sequence is TGTGCCAGCAGCCTTTCGGACACCTCCTATGGCTACACCTTC.

The V call is TRBV11-2, the J call TRBJ2-3; 10 bases match TRBD2. The CDR3 loop spans 17 amino acids. J lost 2 bases, V lost 5 bases, and 10 bases had no gene match. Germline V gene sequence: CDR1 SGHAT, CDR2 FQNNGV. The CDR3 region is CASSLRLAGLTTDTQYF. The CDR3 nucleotides are TGTGCCAGCAGCCTTAGACTAGCGGGCCTAACCACAGATACGCAGTATTTT.

The CDR3 coding sequence is TGTGCCAGCAGTTCATACCCCCTCCTAGGCCAGAGCTCCTACGAGCAGTACTTC. Translation: CASSSYPLLGQSSYEQYF. J is TRBJ2-7 and V is TRBV27; D gene unclear. V was cut by 4 bases and J by 0 bases, with 22 bases left in between. There are 18 residues in the CDR3. Germline V gives CDR1 MNHEY, CDR2 SMNVEV (reference sequence).

This clonotype has a handful of counts. V is TRBV12-3 or TRBV12-4 and J is TRBJ1-1, with D unresolved. CDR3 length: 13 residues. V dropped 3 bases and J dropped 1 base, with 6 bases sitting between them. The CDR3 loop reads CASSFGSNTEAFF. CDR3 DNA: TGTGCCAGCAGTTTCGGGTCGAACACTGAAGCTTTCTTT.

This clonotype has more than one count but fewer than ten. The chain recombines TRBV20-1 with TRBJ2-7; D is undetermined. V lost 1 base, J lost 0 bases, and 10 bases lay in between. Germline values: CDR1 DFQATT, CDR2 SNEGSKA (reference sequence). The CDR3 consists of 14 residues. CDR3 nucleotide sequence: TGCAGTGCTAGAGGGCAGTTGAGCTCCTACGAGCAGTACTTC. This translates into CSARGQLSSYEQYF.

V usage is TRBV20-1 and J usage is TRBJ1-5; D is perhaps TRBD1 (5 bases). The CDR3 has 15 residues. Trimming left V 0 bases short and J 0 bases short, with 9 bases between. The V gene's germline CDR1 is DFQATT and CDR2 SNEGSKA (reference sequence). This CDR3 is CSARDRRDSNQPQHF. Written as DNA, the CDR3 is TGCAGTGCTAGAGATCGCAGGGATAGCAATCAGCCCCAGCATTTT.

V and J are TRBV29-1 and TRBJ1-1; maybe TRBD1 (5 bases). The CDR3 sequence is 15 residues long. Trimming removed 0 bases from V and 4 bases from J, with 15 bases in between. Germline loops: CDR1 SQVTM, CDR2 ANQGSEA. CDR3 coding DNA: TGCAGCGTTGAAGATGGGGCAGGGCGGGGCACTGAAGCTTTCTTT. It is translated as CSVEDGAGRGTEAFF.

This clonotype occurred a few times. This chain connects TRBV30 to TRBJ1-5; 7 bases are a match to TRBD1. V lost 0 bases and J lost 4; bases outside the gene matches: 6. Per germline, CDR1 GTSNPN and CDR2 SVGIG (reference sequence). The CDR3 covers 15 residues. The CDR3 coding sequence is TGTGCCTGGAGTGTTATGACAGGGAAGAATCAGCCCCAGCATTTT. This encodes CAWSVMTGKNQPQHF.

This clonotype was counted once. This chain joins TRBV7-7 and TRBJ2-3, with 13 bases identical to TRBD2. Unmatched junction bases numbered 3, after V lost 5 bases and J lost 1 base. This CDR3 spans 16 amino acids. Germline V gene lookup returns CDR1 SSHAT and CDR2 FNYEAQ (reference sequence). The CDR3 reads CASSNGLAGGTDTQYF. The CDR3, as DNA: TGTGCCAGCAGCAACGGACTAGCGGGAGGCACAGATACGCAGTATTTT.